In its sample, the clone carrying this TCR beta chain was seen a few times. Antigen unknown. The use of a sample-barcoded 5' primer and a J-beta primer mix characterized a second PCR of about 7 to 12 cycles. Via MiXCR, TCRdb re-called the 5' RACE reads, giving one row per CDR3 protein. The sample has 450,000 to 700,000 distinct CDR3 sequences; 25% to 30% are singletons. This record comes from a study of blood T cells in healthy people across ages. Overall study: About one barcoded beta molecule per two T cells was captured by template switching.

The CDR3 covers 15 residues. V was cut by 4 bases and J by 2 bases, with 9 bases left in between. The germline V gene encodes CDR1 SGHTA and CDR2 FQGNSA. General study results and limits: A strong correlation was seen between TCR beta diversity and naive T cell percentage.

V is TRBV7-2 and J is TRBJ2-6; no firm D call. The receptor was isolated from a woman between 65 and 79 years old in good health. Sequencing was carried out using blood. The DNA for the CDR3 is TGTGCCAGCAGCTCCTCACTCCCTGGGGCCAACGTCCTGACTTTC. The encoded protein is CASSSSLPGANVLTF. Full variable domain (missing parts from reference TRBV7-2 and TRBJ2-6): GAGVSQSPSNKVTEKGKDVELRCDPISGHTALYWYRQSLGQGLEFLIYFQGNSAPDKSGLPSDRFSAERTGGSVSTLTIQRTQQEDSAVYLCASSSSLPGANVLTFGAGSRLTVL.